This TCR beta chain was captured by sequencing in a study of blood T cell repertoires in COVID-19. Study-level background: Samples of COVID-19 (acute and convalescent) were obtained from the United States, Italy and Spain. Sample material is recorded as cDNA or gDNA derived from T cells, B-cell-depleted T cells, or PBMCs.

In the study's own analysis: For nucleated cells, counts were estimated from reference gene primer amplification. Repertoires were generated with immunoSEQ multiplex PCR, while TCRdb's copy carries only in-frame clones and drops some. From that table come the V and J calls and clone size; the DNA was used to work out D and trimming. Altogether 150,000 to 200,000 clones are present, 90% being singletons, with the ten largest covering 0.5% to 0.55%. Between the trimmed V and J ends, which lost 5 bases and 5 bases, there was a span of 9 bases. The CDR3 has 12 amino acids. Per the germline V gene, CDR1 is SGHTA and CDR2 is FQGNSA.

The chain couples TRBV7-2 to TRBJ1-1, with a possible D match to TRBD1 (6 bases). This sequence originates from a man aged 50-60 years with acute or convalescent COVID-19. Source material: peripheral blood. CDR3 nucleotide sequence: TGTGCCAGCAGCGGACAGTGGACTGAAGCTTTCTTT. This gives the protein CASSGQWTEAFF.